One and the same sample provided the 12 T cell receptor beta chains below, sequenced in a study of shared clonotypes between healthy human individuals. TCRdb's copy holds only in-frame clones and misses some; the assay was immunoSEQ multiplex PCR. The table records 850,000 to 1,200,000 clones, around 74% of them present only once. Source material: memory CD4+ T cells sorted from blood. Noted subset: CD45RA-negative fraction. These receptors originate from a man aged 18 to 30 in good health.

As to this clone: Different DNA sequences within this sample yield the same CDR3. The chain joins TRBV7-9 to TRBJ1-1; D gene uncertain. Germline-derived CDR1 and CDR2 are SEHNR and FQNEAQ (reference sequence). CDR3 size: 14 residues. V lost 3 bases to trimming and J lost 0 bases, with 8 bases between them. CDR3 bases: TGTGCCAGCAGCTTCGATAGCTTGAACACTGAAGCTTTCTTT. Translation: CASSFDSLNTEAFF.

This chain links TRBV30 with TRBJ2-5; possible D gene TRBD2, 6 bases. Germline V gene data show CDR1 as GTSNPN and CDR2 as SVGIG (reference sequence). The ends were cut back, 3 bases at V and 2 bases at J, with 13 bases in the middle. The CDR3 totals 14 residues. CDR3 in DNA: TGTGCCTGGAGCTTTGGCGGGGATCAAGAGACCCAGTACTTC. It specifies CAWSFGGDQETQYF.

V is TRBV11-2 and J is TRBJ1-1; no reliable D call. This CDR3 spans 12 amino acids. V lost 2 bases to trimming and J lost 7 bases, with 8 bases between them. Germline loops: CDR1 SGHAT, CDR2 FQNNGV. In nucleotides, the CDR3 is TGTGCCAGCAGCTTAACATCGGTTGAAGCTTTCTTT. Translated, it gives CASSLTSVEAFF.

DNA of the CDR3: TGCGCCAGCAGCCAATTTCAGGGGGCCTACGAGCAGTACTTC. It translates to CASSQFQGAYEQYF. The chain recombines TRBV4-3 with TRBJ2-7, with 7 positions matching TRBD1. Unmatched junction bases numbered 3, after V lost 2 bases and J lost 2 bases. Germline loops: CDR1 LGHNA, CDR2 YSLEER. The CDR3 contains 14 residues.

V gene TRBV27 combines with J gene TRBJ1-4, with D possibly matching TRBD1 (6 bases). This CDR3 has 14 residues. Per germline, CDR1 MNHEY and CDR2 SMNVEV (reference sequence). With 4 bases removed from V and 15 bases from J, the gap between germline ends came to 21 bases. The CDR3 here is CASSSISSTGGLFF. The CDR3 region has the DNA TGTGCCAGCAGTTCGATCTCTTCGACAGGCGGGTTGTTTTTT.

The chain uses TRBV28 and TRBJ2-6; 9 nucleotides match TRBD1. The germline V gene encodes CDR1 MDHEN and CDR2 SYDVKM. Trimming removed 6 bases from V and 2 bases from J; junction bases left unmatched: 11. The CDR3 contains 18 residues. The CDR3 protein is CASSPAGTGLTGANVLTF. The CDR3 DNA reads as TGTGCCAGCAGCCCGGCCGGGACAGGGCTCACTGGGGCCAACGTCCTGACTTTC.

The V and J genes are TRBV25-1 and TRBJ1-6; weak D call: TRBD1 (5 bases). Germline CDR1 MGHDK, CDR2 SYGVNS. The CDR3 is 16 amino acids. V was clipped by 3 bases and J by 6 bases, with 15 bases between them. As DNA, the CDR3 is TGTGCCAGCAGTGAGACCCGGGGGGTTAGTAATTCACCCCTCCACTTT. It is translated as CASSETRGVSNSPLHF.

This chain connects TRBV18 to TRBJ1-3; TRBD1 matches 9 bases. CDR1 is KGHSH and CDR2 is LQKENI in the germline V gene. V shed 4 bases, J shed 1 base, and the junction held 5 bases outside the gene matches. The CDR3 sequence is 16 residues long. DNA for the CDR3: TGTGCCAGCTCACTGGACAGGGGAGCGTCTGGAAACACCATATATTTT. It translates to CASSLDRGASGNTIYF.

A note on this clone: The sample has other DNA sequences that encode this CDR3 too. The V and J genes are TRBV28 and TRBJ1-2, with D tentatively TRBD1 (6 bases). V shed 3 bases and J shed 8 bases, with 10 bases lying between them. CDR3 length: 12 amino acids. CDR1 and CDR2 from the germline V gene are MDHEN and SYDVKM. CDR3 in DNA: TGTGCCAGCAGTTTCAGGGGTGGGGGCTACACCTTC. This gives the protein CASSFRGGGYTF.

The rearrangement uses TRBV6-5 and TRBJ2-7; 7 bases align to TRBD1. V was pared by 6 bases and J by 3 bases, with 11 bases of the junction left unmatched. The CDR3 loop spans 15 amino acids. CDR1 and CDR2 from the germline V gene are MNHEY and SVGAGI. The CDR3 sequence: CASRPTGAHIYEQYF. The CDR3 bases are TGTGCCAGCAGACCTACAGGGGCGCATATCTACGAGCAGTACTTC.

For the CDR3, the DNA is TGTGCCTGGAGACAAATTATGAACACTGAAGCTTTCTTT. This translates into CAWRQIMNTEAFF. V is TRBV30 and J is TRBJ1-1; no firm D call. Looked up from germline, CDR1 is GTSNPN and CDR2 is SVGIG (reference sequence). V lost 3 bases and J 0 bases, leaving 8 bases between the germline ends. The length of the CDR3 is 13 residues.

The rearrangement links TRBV29-1 to TRBJ2-3, with 8 positions matching TRBD1. The length of the CDR3 is 14 residues. V was pared by 4 bases and J by 2 bases, with 5 bases of the junction left unmatched. CDR1 is SQVTM and CDR2 is ANQGSEA in the germline V gene. The CDR3 protein is CSVGTGSLTDTQYF. The CDR3 coding sequence is TGCAGCGTTGGGACAGGGTCCCTCACAGATACGCAGTATTTT.